This TCR beta chain was captured in a study of neurological immune-mediated disorders. This clonotype was observed at least ten times. TCRdb used MiXCR to reprocess the 5' RACE reads, holding one entry per CDR3 protein. The sample has 50,000 or so distinct CDR3 sequences, roughly 26% seen once; the top ten hold around 25%. The ends lost 3 bases at V and 2 bases at J; junction bases unmatched: 10. The V gene's germline CDR1 is SGDLS and CDR2 YYNGEE. The CDR3 totals 17 residues. The TCR originated in an older woman in good health. Material: PBMCs. V usage is TRBV9 and J usage is TRBJ1-2; 10 bases match TRBD1. The CDR3 DNA follows: TGTGCCAGCAGCGACTCCCTGGCGACAGGGGGCAACTATGGCTACACCTTC. Protein product: CASSDSLATGGNYGYTF.